This paragraph reports one T cell receptor (beta chain). Its antigen remains undetermined. One base away there is no much larger clone; base qualities are not given. Trimming removed 2 bases from V and 5 bases from J, leaving 7 bases between the germline ends. Reading from cysteine to phenylalanine, the CDR3 counts 12 amino acids. The DNA shown is the 36-base CDR3, in frame from base 1. CDR1 and CDR2 are drawn from the germline V gene (reference sequence): MNHNY, SVGAGI. Collaborating institutions collected whole blood in K2EDTA tubes following their own protocols. For TCRbeta analysis, collaborators shipped samples in one of three forms: frozen whole blood, isolated PBMCs, or DNA extracted from either of those sample types. The sample belongs to a study of blood T cell repertoires in COVID-19 (dated by TCRdb to the early 2020s). Broadly, across the study: The collaborator samples originated in the United States, Italy and Spain and spanned the acute and convalescent phases of COVID-19. The prospective study material was composed of cDNA or gDNA derived from T cells, B-cell-depleted T cells, or PBMCs. Subjects who had been exposed to COVID-19, were actively infected with it, or had recovered from it provided the deeply sampled blood TCRbeta repertoires that made up the dataset. A freely available public database, intended as a resource for researchers studying the immune response to SARS-CoV-2, is where the repertoires were released. Samples came from the ongoing ImmuneRACE study (first 160 participants) plus 1,254 subjects from 6 global collaborators. Sample metadata almost always included a de-identified subject ID, COVID-19 status, age in years and sex. Where available, HLA class I and class II types were obtained from metadata supplied by the sample provider rather than from assay-based typing.

The immunoSEQ Assay, a bias-controlled multiplex PCR, was used to amplify TCRbeta CDR3 regions from genomic DNA. Regarding the original processing steps: Within the assay, amplification of reference gene primers was used to estimate how many nucleated cells each sample contained. To quantify the absolute abundance of each unique TCRbeta CDR3 rearrangement, sequence reads were collapsed and filtered. For each sample, productive Simpson clonality was calculated as the square root of Simpson's diversity index over productive rearrangements. TCRdb retrieved this table from immuneACCESS and kept in-frame rearrangements only. Not all clones are present; in checked studies, unresolved V genes account for under half, and no reason is known for the remainder. V and J calls and clone size are given by that table; D and trimming were obtained from the DNA. For this sample there are tens of thousands of clones; roughly nine tenths appear just once. In total, the top ten clones hold about 9% of the sample.

Summary of the overall study and its limitations: The quantity of clinical and demographic metadata differed by source and by participant and was supplied without curation.

The sequenced sample was peripheral blood. This TCR was sampled from a human donor in a cohort sampled during active COVID-19. This sequence uses TRBV6-6 and TRBJ2-7; too little of a D gene remains to name it. The nucleotide sequence is given as TGTGCCAGCAGTTACATTTCTAACGAGCAGTACTTC. It translates to CASSYISNEQYF.